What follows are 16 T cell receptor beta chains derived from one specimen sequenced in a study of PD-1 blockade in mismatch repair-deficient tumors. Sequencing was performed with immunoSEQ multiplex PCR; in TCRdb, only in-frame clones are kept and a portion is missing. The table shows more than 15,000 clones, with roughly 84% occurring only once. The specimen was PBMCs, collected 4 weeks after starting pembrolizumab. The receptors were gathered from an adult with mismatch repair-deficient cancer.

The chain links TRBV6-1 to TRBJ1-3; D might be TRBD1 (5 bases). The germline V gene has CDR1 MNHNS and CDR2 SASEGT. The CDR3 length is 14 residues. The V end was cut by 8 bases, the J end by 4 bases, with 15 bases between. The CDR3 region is CASEGKGLGNTIYF. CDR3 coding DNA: TGTGCCAGCGAGGGTAAGGGACTCGGAAACACCATATATTTT.

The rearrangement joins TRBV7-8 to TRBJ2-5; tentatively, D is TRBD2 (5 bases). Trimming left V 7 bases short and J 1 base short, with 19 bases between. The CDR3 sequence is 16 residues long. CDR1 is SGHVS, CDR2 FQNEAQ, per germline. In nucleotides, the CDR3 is TGTGCCAGCACCCCGAGGGTAAGGCAGCTCCAAGAGACCCAGTACTTC. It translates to CASTPRVRQLQETQYF. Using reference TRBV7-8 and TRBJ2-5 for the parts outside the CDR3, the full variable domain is GAGVSQSPRYKVAKRGQDVALRCDPISGHVSLFWYQQALGQGPEFLTYFQNEAQLDKSGLPSDRFFAERPEGSVSTLKIQRTQQEDSAVYLCASTPRVRQLQETQYFGPGTRLLVL.

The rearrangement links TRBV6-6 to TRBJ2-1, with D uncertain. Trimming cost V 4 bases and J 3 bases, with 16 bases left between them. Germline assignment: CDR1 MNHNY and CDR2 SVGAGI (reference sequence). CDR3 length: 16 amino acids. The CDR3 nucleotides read TGTGCCAGCAGTTCCCATGATAGTTCATTCTACAATGAGCAGTTCTTC. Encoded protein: CASSSHDSSFYNEQFF.

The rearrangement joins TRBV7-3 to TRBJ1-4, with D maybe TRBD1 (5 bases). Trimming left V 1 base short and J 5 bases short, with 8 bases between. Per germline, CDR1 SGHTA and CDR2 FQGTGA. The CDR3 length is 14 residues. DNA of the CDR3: TGTGCCAGCAGCTTAATACAGGCCAATGAAAAACTGTTTTTT. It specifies CASSLIQANEKLFF. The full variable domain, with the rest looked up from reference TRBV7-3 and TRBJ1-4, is GAGVSQTPSNKVTEKGKYVELRCDPISGHTALYWYRQSLGQGPEFLIYFQGTGAADDSGLPNDRFFAVRPEGSVSTLKIQRTERGDSAVYLCASSLIQANEKLFFGSGTQLSVL.

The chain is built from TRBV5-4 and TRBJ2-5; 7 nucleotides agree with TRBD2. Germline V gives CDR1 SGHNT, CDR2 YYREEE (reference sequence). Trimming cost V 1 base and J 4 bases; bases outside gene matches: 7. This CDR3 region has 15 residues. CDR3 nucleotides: TGTGCCAGCAGCTTGATGTCTAGCGGACGAGAGACCCAGTACTTC. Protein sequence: CASSLMSSGRETQYF.

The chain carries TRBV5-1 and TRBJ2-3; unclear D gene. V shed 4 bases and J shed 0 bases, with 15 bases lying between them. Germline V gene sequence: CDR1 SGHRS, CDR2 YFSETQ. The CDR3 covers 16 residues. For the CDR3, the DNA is TGCGCCAGCAGCCTCCAGCGTAGGTCTAGCACAGATACGCAGTATTTT. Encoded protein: CASSLQRRSSTDTQYF. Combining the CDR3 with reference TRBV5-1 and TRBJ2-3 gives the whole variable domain KAGVTQTPRYLIKTRGQQVTLSCSPISGHRSVSWYQQTPGQGLQFLFEYFSETQRNKGNFPGRFSGRQFSNSRSEMNVSTLELGDSALYLCASSLQRRSSTDTQYFGPGTRLTVL.

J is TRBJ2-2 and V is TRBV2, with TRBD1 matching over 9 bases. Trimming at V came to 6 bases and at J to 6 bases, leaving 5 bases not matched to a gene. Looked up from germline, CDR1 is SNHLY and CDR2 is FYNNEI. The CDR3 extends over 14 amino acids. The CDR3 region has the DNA TGTGCCAGCAGAACCGGGACAGGGTCCGGGGAGCTGTTTTTT. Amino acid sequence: CASRTGTGSGELFF. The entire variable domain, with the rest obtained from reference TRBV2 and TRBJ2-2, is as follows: EPEVTQTPSHQVTQMGQEVILRCVPISNHLYFYWYRQILGQKVEFLVSFYNNEISEKSEIFDDQFSVERPDGSNFTLKIRSTKLEDSAMYFCASRTGTGSGELFFGEGSRLTVL.

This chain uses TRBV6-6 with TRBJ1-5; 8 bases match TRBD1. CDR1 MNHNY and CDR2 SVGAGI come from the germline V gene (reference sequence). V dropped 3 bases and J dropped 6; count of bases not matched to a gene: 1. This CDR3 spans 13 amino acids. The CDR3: CASSYTGGQPQHF. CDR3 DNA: TGTGCCAGCAGTTATACAGGGGGTCAGCCCCAGCATTTT.

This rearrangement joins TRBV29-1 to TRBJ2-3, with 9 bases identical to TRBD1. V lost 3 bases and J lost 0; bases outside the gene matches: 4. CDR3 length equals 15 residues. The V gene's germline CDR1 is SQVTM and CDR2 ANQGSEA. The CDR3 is CSVEEGQGSTDTQYF. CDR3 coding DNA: TGCAGCGTTGAGGAAGGACAGGGGAGCACAGATACGCAGTATTTT.

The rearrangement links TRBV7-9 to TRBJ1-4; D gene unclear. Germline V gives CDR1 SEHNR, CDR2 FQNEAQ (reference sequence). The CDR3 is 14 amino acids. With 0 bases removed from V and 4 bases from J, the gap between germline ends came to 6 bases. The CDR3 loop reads CASSLASVNEKLFF. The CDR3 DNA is TGTGCCAGCAGCTTAGCGAGTGTTAATGAAAAACTGTTTTTT.

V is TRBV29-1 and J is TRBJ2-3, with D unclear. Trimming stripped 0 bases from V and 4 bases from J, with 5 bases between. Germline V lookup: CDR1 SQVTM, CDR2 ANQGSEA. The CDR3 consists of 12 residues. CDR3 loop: CSVEDSADTQYF. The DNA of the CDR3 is TGCAGCGTTGAAGATTCGGCAGATACGCAGTATTTT.

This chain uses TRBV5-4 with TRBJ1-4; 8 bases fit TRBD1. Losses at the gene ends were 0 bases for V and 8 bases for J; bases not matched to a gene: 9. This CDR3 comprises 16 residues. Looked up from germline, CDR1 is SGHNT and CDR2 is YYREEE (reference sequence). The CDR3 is CASSLVPGGEGEKLFF. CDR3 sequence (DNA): TGTGCCAGCAGCTTGGTCCCAGGGGGCGAAGGAGAAAAACTGTTTTTT.

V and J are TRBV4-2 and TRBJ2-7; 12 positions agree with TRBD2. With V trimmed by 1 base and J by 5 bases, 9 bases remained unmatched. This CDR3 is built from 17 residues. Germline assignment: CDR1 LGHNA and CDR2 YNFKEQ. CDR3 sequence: CASSQVLAGGPGNEQYF. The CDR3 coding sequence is TGTGCCAGCAGCCAAGTTCTAGCGGGAGGGCCAGGGAACGAGCAGTACTTC.

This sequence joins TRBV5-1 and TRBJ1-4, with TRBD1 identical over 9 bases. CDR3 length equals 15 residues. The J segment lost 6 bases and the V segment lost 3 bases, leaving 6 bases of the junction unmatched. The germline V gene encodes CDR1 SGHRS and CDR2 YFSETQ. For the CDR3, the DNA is TGCGCCAGCAGCTCACAGGGGGCGGAGCATGAAAAACTGTTTTTT. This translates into CASSSQGAEHEKLFF.

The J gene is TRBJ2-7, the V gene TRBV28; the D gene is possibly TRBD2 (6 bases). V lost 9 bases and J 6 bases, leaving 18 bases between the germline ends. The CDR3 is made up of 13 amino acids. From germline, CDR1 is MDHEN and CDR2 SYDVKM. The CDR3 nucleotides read TGTGCCAGATTTGCTGGAGGGGCCAGCGAGCAGTACTTC. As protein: CARFAGGASEQYF.

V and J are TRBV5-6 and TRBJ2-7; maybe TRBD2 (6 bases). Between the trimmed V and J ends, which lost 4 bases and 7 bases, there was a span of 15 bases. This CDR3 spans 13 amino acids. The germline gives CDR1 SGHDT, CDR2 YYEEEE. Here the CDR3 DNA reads TGTGCCAGCAGCCCCGGGGGAGGTAGGGAGCAGTACTTC. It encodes CASSPGGGREQYF.